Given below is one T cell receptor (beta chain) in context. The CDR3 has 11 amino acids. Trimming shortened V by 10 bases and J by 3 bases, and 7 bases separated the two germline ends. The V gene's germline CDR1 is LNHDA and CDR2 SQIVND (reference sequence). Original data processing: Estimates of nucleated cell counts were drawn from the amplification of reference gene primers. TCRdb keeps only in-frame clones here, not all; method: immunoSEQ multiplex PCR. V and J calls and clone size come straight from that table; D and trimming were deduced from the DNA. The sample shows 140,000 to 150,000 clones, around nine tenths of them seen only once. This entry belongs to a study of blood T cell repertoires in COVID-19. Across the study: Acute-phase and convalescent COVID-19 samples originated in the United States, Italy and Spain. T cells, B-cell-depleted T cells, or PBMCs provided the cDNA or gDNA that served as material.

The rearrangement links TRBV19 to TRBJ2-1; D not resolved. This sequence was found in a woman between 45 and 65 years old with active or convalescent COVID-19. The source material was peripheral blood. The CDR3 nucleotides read TGTGCCACCAGTGTCTACAATGAGCAGTTCTTC. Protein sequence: CATSVYNEQFF.